One and the same sample provided the 18 T cell receptor beta chains below, sequenced in a study of blood T cell repertoires in COVID-19. Produced via immunoSEQ multiplex PCR; TCRdb's table is partial and in-frame only. The sample lists about 74,000 clones, 60% to 80% occurring once. Sequencing was performed on peripheral blood. These receptors came from a human donor in a cohort sampled during active COVID-19.

This chain joins TRBV5-6 and TRBJ1-3; 11 bases line up with TRBD1. Trimming removed 0 bases from V and 4 bases from J; junction bases left unmatched: 6. Germline CDR1 and CDR2: SGHDT and YYEEEE. The CDR3 consists of 17 residues. The CDR3 sequence: CASSLVGQGVDGNTIYF. DNA for the CDR3: TGTGCCAGCAGCTTGGTGGGACAGGGGGTTGACGGAAACACCATATATTTT.

The genes are TRBV7-6 and TRBJ1-1; TRBD1 matches at 9 bases. The CDR3 covers 18 residues. J was trimmed by 3 bases and V by 5 bases; bases with no gene match: 16. Germline V gene lookup returns CDR1 SGHVS and CDR2 FNYEAQ. The CDR3 DNA is TGTGCCAGCAGCCGAAGGTCGACAGGGGGGATCGCTGACACTGAAGCTTTCTTT. Amino acid sequence: CASSRRSTGGIADTEAFF.

The V and J genes are TRBV6-5 and TRBJ2-7; D perhaps matches TRBD1 (6 bases). Trimming removed 2 bases at V and 3 bases at J, with 8 bases between. This CDR3 contains 13 residues. Germline V gene data show CDR1 as MNHEY and CDR2 as SVGAGI. CDR3: CASSYGRGYEQYV. CDR3 coding DNA: TGTGCCAGCAGTTACGGCAGGGGCTACGAGCAGTACGTC.

This clone showed up just a few times. The rearrangement links TRBV29-1 to TRBJ1-2; 7 bases agree with TRBD1. Looked up from germline, CDR1 is SQVTM and CDR2 is ANQGSEA. V gave up 4 bases and J gave up 6 bases; unmatched junction bases: 11. The CDR3 has 14 amino acids. The CDR3 sequence is CSVVRQGPSNGYTF. CDR3 nucleotides: TGCAGCGTTGTCCGACAGGGACCCTCCAATGGCTACACCTTC.

CDR3 loop: CASSELSGRARDTQYF. In DNA, the CDR3 is TGTGCCAGCAGTGAACTTAGCGGGAGGGCCAGAGATACGCAGTATTTT. The V and J genes are TRBV6-1 and TRBJ2-3, with 11 bases matching TRBD2. J gave up 5 bases and V 2 bases, and 6 bases lay outside the gene matches. Germline V gene lookup returns CDR1 MNHNS and CDR2 SASEGT. The CDR3 contains 16 residues.

CDR3 nucleotides: TGCGCCAGCAGCTCCTTAGCGGAATCCTACAATGAGCAGTTCTTC. Protein sequence: CASSSLAESYNEQFF. The chain couples TRBV5-1 to TRBJ2-1, with D perhaps TRBD2 (6 bases). V was trimmed by 3 bases and J by 1 base, leaving 11 bases between them. CDR3 size: 15 residues. Germline V gives CDR1 SGHRS, CDR2 YFSETQ.

Here the CDR3 reads CASSLAGTSSRYF. The CDR3 DNA follows: TGTGCCAGCAGTTTAGCGGGGACTAGCTCAAGGTATTTT. The rearrangement links TRBV12-3 or TRBV12-4 to TRBJ2-3; 9 bases fit TRBD2. Unmatched junction bases numbered 6, after V lost 0 bases and J lost 14 bases. This CDR3 is 13 amino acids long.

The chain uses TRBV28 and TRBJ2-7; the D is unclear. The germline V gene has CDR1 MDHEN and CDR2 SYDVKM. This CDR3 is 14 amino acids long. Between the trimmed V and J ends, which lost 2 bases and 3 bases, there was a span of 11 bases. The CDR3 coding sequence is TGTGCCAGCAGTTTAGAACAGCATATCTACGAGCAGTACTTC. It encodes CASSLEQHIYEQYF.

As regards this clone: The sample holds other DNA sequences that translate to the same CDR3. V and J are TRBV7-9 and TRBJ1-1; D remains unclear. CDR3 length equals 13 residues. Per the germline V gene, CDR1 is SEHNR and CDR2 is FQNEAQ (reference sequence). V lost 0 bases, J lost 1 base, and 3 bases lay in between. CDR3 sequence (DNA): TGTGCCAGCAGCTTAGCGGCGAACACTGAAGCTTTCTTT. This sequence encodes CASSLAANTEAFF. The full variable domain, completed using reference TRBV7-9 and TRBJ1-1, is DTGVSQNPRHKITKRGQNVTFRCDPISEHNRLYWYRQTLGQGPEFLTYFQNEAQLEKSRLLSDRFSAERPKGSFSTLEIQRTEQGDSAMYLCASSLAANTEAFFGQGTRLTVV.

The V call is TRBV19, the J call TRBJ1-1; TRBD1 aligns across 7 bases. CDR1 and CDR2 (germline): LNHDA, SQIVND (reference sequence). The junction had 14 bases not matched to a gene; V was cut back by 10 bases and J by 3 bases. The CDR3 sequence is 15 residues long. In DNA form, the CDR3 reads TGTGCCACTAGGGGGCCAGCCTTTAAAGACACTGAAGCTTTCTTT. This encodes CATRGPAFKDTEAFF. The full variable domain, in which reference TRBV19 and TRBJ1-1 provide the parts outside the CDR3, is DGGITQSPKYLFRKEGQNVTLSCEQNLNHDAMYWYRQDPGQGLRLIYYSQIVNDFQKGDIAEGYSVSREKKESFPLTVTSAQKNPTAFYLCATRGPAFKDTEAFFGQGTRLTVV.

The gene calls are TRBV5-5 and TRBJ2-7; 9 bases are a match to TRBD1. The V segment lost 0 bases and the J segment 2 bases; nucleotides outside the gene matches: 12. This CDR3 region has 18 residues. CDR1 and CDR2 (germline): SGHKS, YYEKEE (reference sequence). The CDR3 protein is CASSLGPPGQGIAYEQYF. As DNA, the CDR3 is TGTGCCAGCAGCTTGGGACCGCCGGGACAGGGTATTGCCTACGAGCAGTACTTC.

The chain has TRBV15 and TRBJ2-7, with TRBD2 identical over 8 bases. With V trimmed by 2 bases and J by 3 bases, 6 bases remained unmatched. The CDR3 consists of 15 residues. The V gene's germline CDR1 is LNHNV and CDR2 YYDKDF (reference sequence). Here the CDR3 reads CATSRSAGGVYEQYF. Written as DNA, the CDR3 is TGTGCCACCAGCAGATCGGCGGGGGGAGTCTACGAGCAGTACTTC.

The chain employs TRBV24-1 and TRBJ1-1, with D uncertain. Trimming took off 10 bases at V and 6 bases at J, with 17 bases between the two ends. The germline CDR1 and CDR2 sequences are KGHDR and SFDVKD. The CDR3 loop spans 13 amino acids. The CDR3 sequence is CATTRTGSAEAFF. In DNA form, the CDR3 reads TGTGCCACAACAAGAACGGGGAGCGCTGAAGCTTTCTTT.

There are a few counts of this clone. J is TRBJ1-5 and V is TRBV27; possible D gene TRBD1, 5 bases. From germline, CDR1 is MNHEY and CDR2 SMNVEV (reference sequence). The CDR3 extends over 14 amino acids. Trimming took 0 bases from V and 6 from J, leaving 9 bases between them. The CDR3 loop reads CASSLSGGGQPQHF. The CDR3 DNA follows: TGTGCCAGCAGTTTATCTGGGGGAGGTCAGCCCCAGCATTTT.

This clone was picked up one time. The chain uses TRBV28 and TRBJ1-3, with 8 nucleotides matching TRBD1. Losses at the gene ends were 0 bases for V and 0 bases for J; bases not matched to a gene: 1. CDR3 size: 16 residues. In germline, CDR1 is MDHEN, CDR2 SYDVKM. CDR3 in DNA: TGTGCCAGCAGTTTATGGACAGGGGACTCTGGAAACACCATATATTTT. Residues: CASSLWTGDSGNTIYF.

The CDR3 spells CASRPGQNYGYTF. DNA of the CDR3: TGTGCCAGCAGACCGGGACAGAACTATGGCTACACCTTC. V gene TRBV6-6 combines with J gene TRBJ1-2; 7 bases line up with TRBD1. The V and J ends lost 6 bases and 2 bases, in that order; junction bases with no gene match: 3. The CDR3 covers 13 residues. Germline V CDR1 and CDR2: MNHNY, SVGAGI (reference sequence).

The gene calls are TRBV9 and TRBJ1-5; maybe TRBD1 (5 bases). V lost 0 bases, J lost 9 bases, and 13 bases lay in between. Looked up from germline, CDR1 is SGDLS and CDR2 is YYNGEE. This CDR3 spans 14 amino acids. The CDR3 DNA sequence: TGTGCCAGCAGCGTAGACGGGGGGAGGCGGCCCCAGCATTTT. Encoded protein: CASSVDGGRRPQHF.

The V and J genes are TRBV3-1 (or the pseudogene TRBV3-2) and TRBJ1-2, with 7 nucleotides matching TRBD1. V dropped 3 bases and J dropped 4; count of bases not matched to a gene: 5. Germline V CDR1 and CDR2: LGHDT, YNNKEL (reference sequence). The CDR3 spans 14 residues. The CDR3 DNA reads as TGTGCCAGCAGCCACCTCACAGGGGTCTATGGCTACACCTTC. Its protein is CASSHLTGVYGYTF.